This T cell receptor beta chain originates from a study of blood T cell repertoires in COVID-19. Germline V gene data show CDR1 as SGHVS and CDR2 as FNYEAQ. V lost 5 bases and J lost 5; bases outside the gene matches: 16. The CDR3 extends over 18 amino acids. Here immunoSEQ multiplex PCR was the method, and the copy in TCRdb shows in-frame clones only, minus some. The sample lists around 200,000 clones, approximately 84% occurring once. The clonotype originates from a man aged 45-65 years with acute or convalescent COVID-19. Material for sequencing was peripheral blood. The chain uses TRBV7-6 and TRBJ2-7; 12 nucleotides match TRBD1. The CDR3 reads CASSQYLTGTGGVNEQYF. The CDR3, as DNA: TGTGCCAGCAGCCAATATCTCACGGGGACAGGGGGCGTAAACGAGCAGTACTTC.